This T cell receptor beta chain came from a study of CD8+CD57+ T cells in acquired aplastic anemia. According to the study, genomic DNA was the template for TCR beta VDJ and CDR3 profiling. TCRdb processed the reads anew with MiXCR; each CDR3 protein has one entry. The sample includes 100,000 to 150,000 distinct CDR3 sequences, around 48% of them seen just once. CDR1 is KGHDR, CDR2 SFDVKD, per germline. V was pared by 8 bases and J by 8 bases, with 6 bases of the junction left unmatched. CDR3 length: 13 amino acids. This clonotype showed up just once. The sequence was obtained from a human donor in good health, serving as a control. The rearrangement joins TRBV24-1 to TRBJ1-4, with TRBD1 identical over 8 bases. The sequenced sample was sorted CD4+, CD8+, or CD8+CD57+ T cells (not recorded which) from PBMCs. The CDR3: CATNGTGGEKLFF. The CDR3 nucleotides are TGTGCCACCAACGGGACAGGAGGCGAAAAACTGTTTTTT.